Shown below are 30 T cell receptor beta chains from a single sample sequenced in a study of blood T cells in healthy people across ages. Together with a sample-barcoded 5' primer, a J-beta primer mix was included in a second PCR lasting about 6 to 11 cycles. Via MiXCR, TCRdb re-called the 5' RACE reads, giving one row per CDR3 protein. The sample yields around 620,000 distinct CDR3 sequences, 27% seen once. Input material: blood. Receptors originate from a woman between 65 and 79 years old in good health.

V and J are TRBV7-9 and TRBJ2-2, with a possible D match to TRBD2 (6 bases). The CDR3 contains 14 residues. The ends were cut back, 8 bases at V and 3 bases at J, with 13 bases in the middle. The germline gives CDR1 SEHNR, CDR2 FQNEAQ (reference sequence). CDR3 in DNA: TGTGCCAGCCAGAGGGAGGTGGACACCGGGGAGCTGTTTTTT. Its translation is CASQREVDTGELFF.

The V and J genes are TRBV7-2 and TRBJ1-4; TRBD1 aligns across 7 bases. This CDR3 spans 13 amino acids. The germline CDR1 and CDR2 sequences are SGHTA and FQGNSA. J lost 11 bases, V lost 5 bases, and 8 bases had no gene match. CDR3: CASSRDSQGKLFF. The CDR3 bases are TGTGCCAGCAGCAGGGACAGCCAAGGGAAACTGTTTTTT.

The chain recombines TRBV18 with TRBJ1-5; D is ambiguous. The CDR3 sequence is 15 residues long. The V end was cut by 3 bases, the J end by 5 bases, with 14 bases between. The germline gives CDR1 KGHSH, CDR2 LQKENI. The CDR3 reads CASSPTEARYQPQHF. DNA for the CDR3: TGTGCCAGCTCACCTACTGAAGCCCGTTATCAGCCCCAGCATTTT.

The chain recombines TRBV6-2 or TRBV6-3 with TRBJ2-5; 7 nucleotides line up with TRBD2. Germline assignment: CDR1 MNHEY and CDR2 SVGEGT. Losses at the gene ends were 6 bases for V and 2 bases for J; bases not matched to a gene: 9. The CDR3 sequence is 15 residues long. The CDR3 sequence is CASRPLLATQETQYF. CDR3 sequence (DNA): TGTGCCAGCAGGCCTTTACTAGCGACTCAAGAGACCCAGTACTTC.

J is TRBJ1-1 and V is TRBV7-9, with D maybe TRBD1 (6 bases). CDR1 SEHNR and CDR2 FQNEAQ come from the germline V gene (reference sequence). The CDR3 consists of 15 residues. The germline V and J ends were trimmed by 0 bases and 1 base, with 9 bases remaining between them. The CDR3 reads CASSLAGTPNTEAFF. CDR3 DNA: TGTGCCAGCAGCTTAGCCGGGACACCGAACACTGAAGCTTTCTTT.

The rearrangement uses TRBV6-2 or TRBV6-3 and TRBJ2-5; D uncertain. There are 12 residues in the CDR3. The germline CDR1 and CDR2 sequences are MNHEY and SVGEGT. V lost 6 bases and J 2 bases, leaving 7 bases between the germline ends. The chain's CDR3 is CASRPWQETQYF. The CDR3 DNA reads TGTGCCAGCAGGCCATGGCAAGAGACCCAGTACTTC.

CDR3 DNA sequence: TGTGCCAGCAGTTTCCCGACTAGCGGGAGAATCTACGGGTCTAGCACAGATACGCAGTATTTT. Residues: CASSFPTSGRIYGSSTDTQYF. The V call is TRBV28, the J call TRBJ2-3, with 12 bases identical to TRBD2. Looked up from germline, CDR1 is MDHEN and CDR2 is SYDVKM. With 3 bases clipped from V and 0 bases from J, the junction kept 16 bases outside the gene matches. CDR3 length: 21 amino acids.

This clonotype was detected a few times. CDR3 region: CASSDTTGRRNTEAFF. DNA of the CDR3: TGTGCCAGCAGTGATACGACAGGCAGAAGGAACACTGAAGCTTTCTTT. This chain joins TRBV25-1 and TRBJ1-1, with D possibly being TRBD1 (6 bases). Trimming removed 3 bases at V and 1 base at J, with 15 bases between. In germline, CDR1 is MGHDK, CDR2 SYGVNS. This CDR3 has 16 amino acids.

The DNA of the CDR3 is TGCGCCAGCAGCCAGACGGACAGTGGGGAGCTGTTTTTT. Amino acids: CASSQTDSGELFF. The V and J genes are TRBV5-1 and TRBJ2-2; TRBD1 is a possible D gene (6 bases). V was cut by 4 bases and J by 8 bases, with 12 bases left in between. The V gene's germline CDR1 is SGHRS and CDR2 YFSETQ. The CDR3 length is 13 residues.

There are a few counts of this clonotype. The V and J genes are TRBV14 and TRBJ1-2, with 7 bases identical to TRBD1. The V gene's germline CDR1 is SGHDN and CDR2 FVKESK. V shed 4 bases and J 8 bases; nucleotides not matched to a gene: 7. The CDR3 extends over 13 amino acids. The CDR3 region has the DNA TGTGCCAGCAGCCGACAGGGAATAGGCGGCTACACCTTC. Translating gives CASSRQGIGGYTF.

This chain connects TRBV21-1 to TRBJ2-4; the DNA was not compared with TRBD2, the D call given in the table. TRBV21-1 is described as a pseudogene. CDR3 length equals 15 residues. The CDR3: CASIQRGAAKNIQYF. CDR3 DNA sequence: TGTGCCAGCATCCAGCGGGGGGCGGCCAAAAACATTCAGTACTTC.

The gene calls are TRBV29-1 and TRBJ2-1; a weak D match, TRBD2 (7 bases). CDR1 and CDR2 from the germline V gene are SQVTM and ANQGSEA. The V end was cut by 6 bases, the J end by 1 base, with 16 bases between. This CDR3 has 15 amino acids. The CDR3, as DNA: TGCAGCGTCCGCCGAGGGGGGGTTTCCTACAATGAGCAGTTCTTC. It codes for CSVRRGGVSYNEQFF.

The rearrangement uses TRBV7-3 and TRBJ2-3, with 7 nucleotides matching TRBD1. The germline V gene has CDR1 SGHTA and CDR2 FQGTGA. With V trimmed by 3 bases and J by 6 bases, 3 bases remained unmatched. This CDR3 comprises 13 residues. CDR3 in DNA: TGTGCCAGCAGCTTCGCGGACAGGGATACGCAGTATTTT. Its translation: CASSFADRDTQYF.

The V and J genes are TRBV18 and TRBJ2-4; either TRBD1 or TRBD2 may fit D (5 bases each). V was cut by 6 bases and J by 5 bases, with 14 bases left in between. CDR1 and CDR2 from the germline V gene are KGHSH and LQKENI. The CDR3 is made up of 14 amino acids. This CDR3 reads CASSHNSGQNIQYF. The CDR3 DNA follows: TGTGCCAGCTCCCACAACTCGGGGCAAAACATTCAGTACTTC.

The chain has TRBV15 and TRBJ1-1; D is perhaps TRBD1 (6 bases). The ends were cut back, 1 base at V and 0 bases at J, with 12 bases in the middle. Germline CDR1 reads LNHNV; CDR2 reads YYDKDF (reference sequence). This CDR3 has 16 residues. DNA of the CDR3: TGTGCCACCAGCAGAGCGACAGGAGGCGTGAACACTGAAGCTTTCTTT. Translation gives CATSRATGGVNTEAFF.

The rearrangement joins TRBV6-2 or TRBV6-3 to TRBJ1-1; D is undetermined. V was clipped by 0 bases and J by 0 bases, with 11 bases between them. CDR1 is MNHEY, CDR2 SVGEGT, per germline. The CDR3 is 16 residues long. The CDR3 sequence is CASSYSTGFMNTEAFF. The CDR3 nucleotides read TGTGCCAGCAGTTACTCGACGGGATTCATGAACACTGAAGCTTTCTTT.

A note on this clonotype: The final CDR3 position lacks the conserved phenylalanine or tryptophan, pointing to a likely read error. The V gene is TRBV5-1, the J gene TRBJ1-2; 10 nucleotides match TRBD1. Germline CDR1 and CDR2: SGHRS and YFSETQ. CDR3 size: 15 residues. V lost 4 bases, J lost 1 base, and 4 bases stayed unmatched. The CDR3 region has the DNA TGCGCCAGCAGCGCGGGACAGGGGTTTAACTATGGCTACACCCTC. It specifies CASSAGQGFNYGYTL.

This clonotype was seen more than once but under ten times. The chain has TRBV20-1 and TRBJ2-3; D gene ambiguous. Trimming pared 5 bases from V and 6 bases from J, leaving 9 bases between. CDR3 length equals 11 residues. Germline assignment: CDR1 DFQATT and CDR2 SNEGSKA (reference sequence). The CDR3 here is CSAAPVDTQYF. The DNA of the CDR3 is TGCAGTGCTGCTCCGGTGGATACGCAGTATTTT.

The chain employs TRBV12-3 or TRBV12-4 and TRBJ2-7; D is perhaps TRBD1 or TRBD2 (6 bases each). V was pared by 2 bases and J by 6 bases, with 14 bases between. This CDR3 has 14 amino acids. The CDR3 sequence: CASSLLRGLGEQYF. Here the CDR3 DNA reads TGTGCCAGCAGTTTACTTCGGGGGCTCGGCGAGCAGTACTTC.

The CDR3 DNA sequence: TGCGCCAGCAGCCAAGAGACAGGGAATCAGCCCCAGCATTTT. This gives the protein CASSQETGNQPQHF. The genes are TRBV4-3 and TRBJ1-5, with TRBD1 matching 7 bases. This CDR3 has 14 residues. V shed 0 bases and J 4 bases; nucleotides not matched to a gene: 0. The germline CDR1 and CDR2 sequences are LGHNA and YSLEER.

This clonotype has just a few counts. The CDR3, as DNA: TGTGCCAGCAGCTTTGCCCCTCGTGAGGGTGGTCAAGCTTTCTTT. This gives the protein CASSFAPREGGQAFF. The rearrangement joins TRBV5-6 to TRBJ1-1; no firm D call. The germline V gene has CDR1 SGHDT and CDR2 YYEEEE. V dropped 2 bases and J dropped 9 bases, with 20 bases sitting between them. This CDR3 is built from 15 residues.

The table lists this clonotype with a count of one. V is TRBV12-3 or TRBV12-4 and J is TRBJ1-2; D ambiguous. Trimming left V 3 bases short and J 6 bases short, with 11 bases between. This CDR3 has 13 amino acids. The CDR3 region is CASSFGEGHGYTF. CDR3 DNA sequence: TGTGCCAGCAGTTTTGGCGAGGGCCATGGCTACACCTTC.

V gene TRBV20-1 combines with J gene TRBJ1-1; D is possibly TRBD1 (5 bases). CDR3 length: 15 amino acids. V lost 4 bases and J 2 bases, leaving 17 bases between the germline ends. Germline V gene lookup returns CDR1 DFQATT and CDR2 SNEGSKA (reference sequence). CDR3 bases: TGCAGTGCTACCAAGCCGTGGGACGGAAACACTGAAGCTTTCTTT. Its translation is CSATKPWDGNTEAFF.

This clonotype was seen a few times. This chain joins TRBV9 and TRBJ2-2, with TRBD1 matching over 10 bases. Germline V gene sequence: CDR1 SGDLS, CDR2 YYNGEE. The CDR3 is made up of 15 amino acids. With V trimmed by 5 bases and J by 3 bases, 4 bases remained unmatched. CDR3 sequence: CASRGQGSDTGELFF. The CDR3, as DNA: TGTGCCAGCAGGGGACAGGGGTCGGACACCGGGGAGCTGTTTTTT.

This chain uses TRBV10-3 with TRBJ2-3; D may be TRBD2 (5 bases). The V end was cut by 0 bases, the J end by 0 bases, with 10 bases between. Germline V gene data show CDR1 as ENHRY and CDR2 as SYGVKD. The length of the CDR3 is 16 residues. CDR3: CAISESPSFSTDTQYF. CDR3 coding DNA: TGTGCCATCAGTGAGTCTCCTAGCTTTAGCACAGATACGCAGTATTTT.

V is TRBV6-2 or TRBV6-3 and J is TRBJ2-5; TRBD2 agrees at 8 bases. The better agreement between TRBJ2-1 and the DNA end casts doubt on the J call. Germline CDR1 MNHEY, CDR2 SVGEGT. The CDR3 totals 14 residues. CDR3 residues: CASSSRGEGSEQFF. The CDR3 region has the DNA TGTGCCAGCAGTTCGCGGGGGGAGGGCAGTGAGCAGTTCTTC.

The V gene is TRBV23-1, the J gene TRBJ1-4; D call uncertain. TRBV23-1 is marked as an open reading frame, function uncertain. The CDR3 consists of 14 residues. Trimming pared 7 bases from V and 3 bases from J, leaving 12 bases between. This CDR3 is CASTLVEPNEKLFF. The CDR3, as DNA: TGCGCCAGCACCTTGGTGGAACCTAATGAAAAACTGTTTTTT.

CDR3 loop: CASSSYTGSGSGEQYF. The CDR3 DNA sequence: TGTGCCAGCAGCTCTTATACAGGGAGCGGCTCGGGGGAGCAGTACTTC. The rearrangement joins TRBV7-2 to TRBJ2-5; D may match TRBD1 or TRBD2 (6 bases each). CDR3 size: 16 residues. V was shortened by 4 bases and J by 11 bases, with 26 bases between the two germline ends. CDR1 is SGHTA, CDR2 FQGNSA, per germline. The complete variable domain, with remaining parts taken from reference TRBV7-2 and TRBJ2-5, reads GAGVSQSPSNKVTEKGKDVELRCDPISGHTALYWYRQSLGQGLEFLIYFQGNSAPDKSGLPSDRFSAERTGGSVSTLTIQRTQQEDSAVYLCASSSYTGSGSGEQYFGPGTRLLVL.

Notes on this clonotype: At one of its ends the junction is not consistent with the germline gene, which may arise from a read error. This rearrangement joins TRBV6-6 to TRBJ2-1, with 9 positions matching TRBD2. Germline assignment: CDR1 MNHNY and CDR2 SVGAGI (reference sequence). CDR3 size: 16 residues. The CDR3 here is CTSRYSGGVAYNEQFF. The CDR3 DNA follows: TGTACCAGCAGGTATAGCGGGGGAGTTGCCTACAATGAGCAGTTCTTC.

The chain employs TRBV11-3 and TRBJ2-7; D possibly corresponds to TRBD2 (5 bases). The V and J ends lost 5 bases and 6 bases respectively, with 14 bases between them. The germline CDR1 and CDR2 sequences are SGHNT and YENEEA. The CDR3 is 13 amino acids. In DNA, the CDR3 is TGTGCCAGCAGCCTCGACTGGGCGGGCGAGCAGTACTTC. Amino acids: CASSLDWAGEQYF. The whole variable domain, remainder taken from reference TRBV11-3 and TRBJ2-7, is EAGVVQSPRYKIIEKKQPVAFWCNPISGHNTLYWYLQNLGQGPELLIRYENEEAVDDSQLPKDRFSAERLKGVDSTLKIQPAELGDSAVYLCASSLDWAGEQYFGPGTRLTVT.